The rows below give T cell receptor beta chains drawn from one sample of a study of shared clonotypes between healthy human individuals. Clones were sequenced by immunoSEQ multiplex PCR, and TCRdb holds only the in-frame ones, with some missing. The sample yields about 1 million clones, roughly 75% seen once. What was sequenced was memory CD4+ T cells sorted from blood. These receptors were obtained from a young man in good health. Both conserved end residues are part of each CDR3. A D gene is named only where the DNA matches it firmly. For some rows the clone size is stated as once, few or many, or as a class when expanded; others skip it.

size: -; D: TRBD1; J: TRBJ1-3; V: TRBV18; DNA: TGTGCCAGCTCACCAGGACAGGCTGGAAACACCATATATTTT; CDR3: CASSPGQAGNTIYF
size: -; D: -; J: TRBJ1-2; V: TRBV5-1; DNA: TGCGCCAGCAGCACTGCTCGGGGAGACTATGGCTACACCTTC; CDR3: CASSTARGDYGYTF
size: -; D: -; J: TRBJ1-1; V: TRBV4-1; DNA: TGCGCCAGCAGCCAAGATTTAGAGGGACACAAGGGCACTGAAGCTTTCTTT; CDR3: CASSQDLEGHKGTEAFF
size: -; D: -; J: TRBJ2-5; V: TRBV30; DNA: TGTGCCTGGAATGGGGGGCTTGAGACCCAGTACTTC; CDR3: CAWNGGLETQYF
size: -; D: TRBD2; J: TRBJ2-5; V: TRBV7-2; DNA: TGTGCCAGCAGCCCTCCCCCGGGAGGGCCGGAGACCCAGTACTTC; CDR3: CASSPPPGGPETQYF
size: -; D: -; J: TRBJ2-5; V: TRBV10-2; DNA: TGCGCCAGCAGTGAGTTTGGTGGGATTGGAGAGACCCAGTACTTC; CDR3: CASSEFGGIGETQYF
size: few; D: -; J: TRBJ2-2; V: TRBV9; DNA: TGTGCCAGCAGCGTAGTAGCCGGTACCGGGGAGCTGTTTTTT; CDR3: CASSVVAGTGELFF
size: -; D: -; J: TRBJ2-2; V: TRBV7-2; DNA: TGTGCCAGCAGCTTAGTTGCGTCGAACACCGGGGAGCTGTTTTTT; CDR3: CASSLVASNTGELFF
size: -; D: -; J: TRBJ2-4; V: TRBV5-6; DNA: TGTGCCAGCAGCCCTGGAAGTAGGGGCCGAAAAAACATTCAGTACTTC; CDR3: CASSPGSRGRKNIQYF
size: -; D: -; J: TRBJ2-5; V: TRBV11-2; DNA: TGTGCCAGCAGCTTATCTCAGGGAACCTCAGAGACCCAGTACTTC; CDR3: CASSLSQGTSETQYF
size: -; D: -; J: TRBJ2-5; V: TRBV18; DNA: TGTGCCAGCTCCGTAAGGAGGCCAGGGGCCGGGGAGACCCAGTACTTC; CDR3: CASSVRRPGAGETQYF
size: -; D: -; J: TRBJ2-7; V: TRBV28; DNA: TGTGCCAGCAGTTTAAAATTAGCTGGAGCCTACGAGCAGTACTTC; CDR3: CASSLKLAGAYEQYF
size: -; D: -; J: TRBJ2-7; V: TRBV10-3; DNA: TGTGCCATCAGAGCAGACACACTGTCCTACGAGCAGTACTTC; CDR3: CAIRADTLSYEQYF
size: -; D: TRBD2; J: TRBJ2-2; V: TRBV11-2; DNA: TGTGCCAGCAGCCCCCTCGGGGGGGCCTACACCGGGGAGCTGTTTTTT; CDR3: CASSPLGGAYTGELFF
size: -; D: TRBD2; J: TRBJ2-3; V: TRBV5-1; DNA: TGCGCCAGCAGCGGGGGACTAGCGGATACGCAGTATTTT; CDR3: CASSGGLADTQYF
size: -; D: -; J: TRBJ1-4; V: TRBV18; DNA: TGTGCCAGCTCACCATCGCCACCTCGTAGTGAAAAACTGTTTTTT; CDR3: CASSPSPPRSEKLFF
size: -; D: -; J: TRBJ2-7; V: TRBV7-2; DNA: TGTGCCAGCAGCTTAGGAGCGGAAAGGAACTACGAGCAGTACTTC; CDR3: CASSLGAERNYEQYF
size: -; D: -; J: TRBJ2-1; V: TRBV7-2; DNA: TGTGCCAGCAGCTCCTCCGGGACATATCAGACAAATGAGCAGTTCTTC; CDR3: CASSSSGTYQTNEQFF
size: many; D: TRBD1; J: TRBJ1-4; V: TRBV30; DNA: TGTGCCTGGAGTGTAGGGACAGGTGAAAAACTGTTTTTT; CDR3: CAWSVGTGEKLFF
size: -; D: -; J: TRBJ2-5; V: TRBV20-1; DNA: TGCAGTGCTATTAGAGGAGAGACCCAGTACTTC; CDR3: CSAIRGETQYF
size: -; D: TRBD2; J: TRBJ2-5; V: TRBV19; DNA: TGTGCCACTTCAGCGGGAAAAGAGACCCAGTACTTC; CDR3: CATSAGKETQYF
size: -; D: TRBD1; J: TRBJ1-6; V: TRBV5-1; DNA: TGCGCCAGCAGCTTGGCCTTATCCTCGGGACAGGGTCTGGGCTATAATTCACCCCTCCACTTT; CDR3: CASSLALSSGQGLGYNSPLHF
size: -; D: TRBD1; J: TRBJ2-1; V: TRBV30; DNA: TGTGCCTGGAGTCTGGAGACAGGGGTGGCAAATGAGCAGTTCTTC; CDR3: CAWSLETGVANEQFF
size: -; D: TRBD1; J: TRBJ2-6; V: TRBV30; DNA: TGTGCCTGGAGTGTACTTAGGACAGGGGCCGGGGCCAACGTCCTGACTTTC; CDR3: CAWSVLRTGAGANVLTF
size: -; D: -; J: TRBJ2-2; V: TRBV30; DNA: TGTGCCTGCGCAGGGGACTCGAACACCGGGGAGCTGTTTTTT; CDR3: CACAGDSNTGELFF
size: -; D: TRBD2; J: TRBJ2-7; V: TRBV18; DNA: TGTGCCAGCTCCCCCGGGACTAGCGGGAGCTCGGGCGAGCAGTACTTC; CDR3: CASSPGTSGSSGEQYF
size: -; D: -; J: TRBJ1-1; V: TRBV6-1; DNA: TGTGCCAGCAGTGTTAGGGCCCGAGCCGACCTTGAAGCTTTCTTT; CDR3: CASSVRARADLEAFF
size: -; D: TRBD1; J: TRBJ2-2; V: TRBV5-1; DNA: TGCGCCAGCAGCCTAGGGGCAGGGGGCGCCGGGGAGCTGTTTTTT; CDR3: CASSLGAGGAGELFF
size: -; D: TRBD1; J: TRBJ2-1; V: TRBV11-1; DNA: TGTGCCAGCAGCTTACGGGACAGGGCGAACAATGAGCAGTTCTTC; CDR3: CASSLRDRANNEQFF
size: few; D: -; J: TRBJ2-2; V: TRBV7-9; DNA: TGTGCCAGCAGGCTTGGGGCGGCGAACACCGGGGAGCTGTTTTTT; CDR3: CASRLGAANTGELFF
size: -; D: -; J: TRBJ1-2; V: TRBV27; DNA: TGTGCCAGCAGTCCCCGCCGGGGCGCCTATGGCTACACCTTC; CDR3: CASSPRRGAYGYTF
size: -; D: TRBD2; J: TRBJ2-5; V: TRBV27; DNA: TGTGCCAGCGGACCTAGCCCGGGGGGAATAAAGACCCAGTACTTC; CDR3: CASGPSPGGIKTQYF
size: -; D: -; J: TRBJ1-2; V: TRBV7-8; DNA: TGTGCCAGCAGCTCGGGCGCAGGAGAGTATGGCTACACCTTC; CDR3: CASSSGAGEYGYTF
size: once; D: TRBD2; J: TRBJ2-7; V: TRBV9; DNA: TGTGCCAGCAGCGTGGGGGGGAGCCTTGCCGAGCAGTACTTC; CDR3: CASSVGGSLAEQYF
size: -; D: -; J: TRBJ1-4; V: TRBV14; DNA: TGTGCCAGCAGCCAAAAGCAGGGCGGGTACGAAAAACTGTTTTTT; CDR3: CASSQKQGGYEKLFF
size: once; D: TRBD2; J: TRBJ2-3; V: TRBV6-5; DNA: TGTGCCAGCAGCGGGACTAGCGGGGTCTTTTATTTT; CDR3: CASSGTSGVFYF
size: -; D: TRBD1; J: TRBJ1-6; V: TRBV6-4; DNA: TGTGCCAGCAGTGAAGGGGACAGGGGATCACCCCTCCACTTT; CDR3: CASSEGDRGSPLHF
size: -; D: -; J: TRBJ1-1; V: TRBV19; DNA: TGTGCCAGTAGCATGATTAGAGGGACCGGGGGCACTGAAGCTTTCTTT; CDR3: CASSMIRGTGGTEAFF
size: -; D: -; J: TRBJ1-2; V: TRBV5-6; DNA: TGTGCCAGCAGCACTTCATCCGGGGATAACACCTTC; CDR3: CASSTSSGDNTF
size: once; D: -; J: TRBJ2-1; V: TRBV11-2; DNA: TGTGCCAGCAGATTAGATCTCAACGCGGATGAGCAGTTCTTC; CDR3: CASRLDLNADEQFF
size: many; D: TRBD1; J: TRBJ1-4; V: TRBV5-6; DNA: TGTGCCAGCAGCTCCGGGGACAGATCTAATGAAAAACTGTTTTTT; CDR3: CASSSGDRSNEKLFF
size: -; D: -; J: TRBJ2-5; V: TRBV9; DNA: TGTGCCAGCAGCCCAGGCCTTCGCCTCGAAGAGACCCAGTACTTC; CDR3: CASSPGLRLEETQYF
size: -; D: -; J: TRBJ2-5; V: TRBV6-6; DNA: TGTGCCAGCAGTCCGTCTGTCCTCAAGTACTTC; CDR3: CASSPSVLKYF
size: -; D: TRBD2; J: TRBJ2-7; V: TRBV6-5; DNA: TGTGCCAGCAGTCCCCGACTAGCAGGTGCCAACGAGCAGTACTTC; CDR3: CASSPRLAGANEQYF
size: -; D: -; J: TRBJ2-2; V: TRBV11-2; DNA: TGTGCCAGCAGCTTGGGTAGCGGGAACACCGGGGAGCTGTTTTTT; CDR3: CASSLGSGNTGELFF
size: -; D: -; J: TRBJ2-1; V: TRBV7-9; DNA: TGTGCCAGCAGCTTGTACCTAGCAACCTACAATGAGCAGTTCTTC; CDR3: CASSLYLATYNEQFF
size: -; D: -; J: TRBJ2-1; V: TRBV13; DNA: TGTGCCAGCAGCGGCGGACCCTTACTAGGCAATGAGCAGTTCTTC; CDR3: CASSGGPLLGNEQFF
size: -; D: -; J: TRBJ2-6; V: TRBV10-3; DNA: TGTGCCATCAGTGGAAGGGGCGCCGGGGCCAACGTCCTGACTTTC; CDR3: CAISGRGAGANVLTF
size: once; D: TRBD2; J: TRBJ2-1; V: TRBV11-2; DNA: TGTGCCAGCAGCATAACCGGGACTACGGGATACAATGAGCAGTTCTTC; CDR3: CASSITGTTGYNEQFF
size: -; D: -; J: TRBJ1-6; V: TRBV30; DNA: TGTGCCTGGACAGAAAGGGATAATTCACCCCTCCACTTT; CDR3: CAWTERDNSPLHF
size: -; D: TRBD1; J: TRBJ1-2; V: TRBV18; DNA: TGTGCCAGCTCACCAACGGACAGGGCTAACTATGGCTACACCTTC; CDR3: CASSPTDRANYGYTF
size: once; D: -; J: TRBJ2-5; V: TRBV5-1; DNA: TGCGCCAGCAGCTTGGGATCCGGTGGGGAGTGGGAGACCCAGTACTTC; CDR3: CASSLGSGGEWETQYF
size: -; D: -; J: TRBJ1-5; V: TRBV4-1; DNA: TGCGCCAGCAGCCACCTGCAGGGTAGTGATCAGCCCCAGCATTTT; CDR3: CASSHLQGSDQPQHF
size: once; D: -; J: TRBJ2-7; V: TRBV7-2; DNA: TGTGCCAGCAGCTTAGGGCTCGTCTACGAGCAGTACTTC; CDR3: CASSLGLVYEQYF